This T cell receptor beta chain is from a study of early T cells in non-severe SARS-CoV-2 infection. Study as a whole: Unsorted whole blood bulk RNA was sequenced, with unpaired chains.

V was pared by 3 bases and J by 5 bases, with 6 bases of the junction left unmatched. Germline CDR1 is MGHRA and CDR2 is YSYEKL. This CDR3 comprises 15 residues. This clonotype was observed at least ten times. Its antigen is undetermined. Attachment of unique molecular identifiers to individual cDNA molecules was performed. In TCRdb, the 5' RACE reads were re-called with MiXCR into one record per CDR3 protein. Of 55,000 to 70,000 distinct CDR3 sequences detected, around 12% appear once; the ten largest clones hold 1% to 1.5%. The study's findings and limits: Using VDJdb, the matching emphasized anti-spike CD8 responses while missing private and CD4 specificities.

This TCR was recovered from an adult who was a healthcare worker with PCR-confirmed SARS-CoV-2 infection or an uninfected control (not recorded which). The donor label of this sample is uncertain. This chain joins TRBV4-1 and TRBJ1-4; TRBD1 matches at 7 bases. The source material was whole blood, sampled at baseline. DNA for the CDR3: TGCGCCAGCAGCCAGAGGGGACAGCTAAATGAAAAACTGTTTTTT. Its translation: CASSQRGQLNEKLFF.